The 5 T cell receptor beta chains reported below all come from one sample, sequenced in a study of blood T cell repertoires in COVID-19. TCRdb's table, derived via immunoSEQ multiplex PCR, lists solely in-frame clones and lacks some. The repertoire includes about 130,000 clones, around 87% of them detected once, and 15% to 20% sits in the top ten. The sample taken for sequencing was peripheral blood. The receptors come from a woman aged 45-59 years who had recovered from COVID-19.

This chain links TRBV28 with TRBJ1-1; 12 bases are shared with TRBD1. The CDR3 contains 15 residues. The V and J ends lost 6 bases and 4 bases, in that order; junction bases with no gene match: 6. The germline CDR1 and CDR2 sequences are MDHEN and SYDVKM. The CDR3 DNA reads TGTGCCAGCAGACCCGGGACAGGGGGCGGCACTGAAGCTTTCTTT. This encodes CASRPGTGGGTEAFF.

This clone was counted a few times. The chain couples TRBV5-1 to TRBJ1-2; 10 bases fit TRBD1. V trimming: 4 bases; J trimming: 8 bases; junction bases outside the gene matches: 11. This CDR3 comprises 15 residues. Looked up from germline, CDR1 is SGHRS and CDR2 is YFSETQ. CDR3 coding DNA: TGCGCCAGCAGCAACCCGGGACAGGGGTTTGGGGGCTACACCTTC. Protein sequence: CASSNPGQGFGGYTF.

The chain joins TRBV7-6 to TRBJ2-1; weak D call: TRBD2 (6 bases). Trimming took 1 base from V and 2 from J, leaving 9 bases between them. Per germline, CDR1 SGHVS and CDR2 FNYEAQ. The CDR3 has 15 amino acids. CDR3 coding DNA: TGTGCCAGCAGCTTAGACGGGAGACCCTACAATGAGCAGTTCTTC. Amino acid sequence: CASSLDGRPYNEQFF.

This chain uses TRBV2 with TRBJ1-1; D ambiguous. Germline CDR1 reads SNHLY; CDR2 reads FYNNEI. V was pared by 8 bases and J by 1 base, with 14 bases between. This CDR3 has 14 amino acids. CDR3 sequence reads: CASLASMGNTEAFF. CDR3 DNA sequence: TGTGCCAGCCTAGCGTCCATGGGGAACACTGAAGCTTTCTTT.

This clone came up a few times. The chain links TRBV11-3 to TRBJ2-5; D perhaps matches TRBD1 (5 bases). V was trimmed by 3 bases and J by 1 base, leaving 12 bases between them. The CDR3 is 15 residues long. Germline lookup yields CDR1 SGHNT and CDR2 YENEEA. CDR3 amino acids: CASSLGRVGQETQYF. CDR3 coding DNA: TGTGCCAGCAGCTTGGGCAGGGTCGGCCAAGAGACCCAGTACTTC.